This T cell receptor beta chain emerged from a study of T cells in Graves' hyperthyroidism and ophthalmopathy. At the level of the study: At initial diagnosis, before any treatment had begun, peripheral blood was obtained.

PBMCs were collected from a roughly 10 ml volume of fresh peripheral blood. Trimming removed 6 bases from V and 10 bases from J; junction bases left unmatched: 13. There are 14 residues in the CDR3. TCR beta CDR3 regions were amplified from RNA transcripts. RT-PCR in the first round (using the HTBI primer set) targeted the TCR CDR3. MiXCR was run by TCRdb on the multiplex PCR reads, yielding one entry per CDR3 protein. The sample shows about 520,000 distinct CDR3 sequences, roughly a quarter of them seen only once. This rearrangement joins TRBV12-3 or TRBV12-4 to TRBJ1-2, with 8 positions matching TRBD1. Sample: blood. This receptor was obtained from a woman aged 25 to 39 with Graves' ophthalmopathy. CDR3 residues: CASRPGQVPLDYTF. The DNA for the CDR3 is TGTGCCAGCAGGCCGGGACAGGTCCCCCTTGACTACACCTTC.